The present T cell receptor (beta chain) was sequenced within a study of cytomegalovirus exposure and HLA in healthy donors. Study overall: Earlier, 150 million to 200 million T cells were analyzed, and some 120 million unique TCR beta sequences were found among them.

Study conclusions and caveats: The authors confirmed in vitro that a few CMV-associated chains were specific for CMV antigens.

Trimming cost V 5 bases and J 3 bases; bases outside gene matches: 4. The CDR3 runs 14 residues. CDR1 and CDR2 (germline): GTSNPN, SVGIG (reference sequence). The PCR contained 60 Vbeta and 13 Jbeta primers. The protocol was immunoSEQ multiplex PCR, while the TCRdb copy is restricted to in-frame clones and leaves out a portion. In the table there are more than 85,000 clones, roughly four fifths of which are singletons. Comment on this clone: No antigen is known for it.

The clonotype was recovered from a female donor in good health and CMV-seronegative. The chain combines TRBV30 with TRBJ1-3; 10 bases line up with TRBD1. The sequencing input was PBMCs. In nucleotides, the CDR3 is TGTGCCTGGGACAGGGGGCGAGATGGAAACACCATATATTTT. Translation gives CAWDRGRDGNTIYF. The full variable domain, completed using reference TRBV30 and TRBJ1-3, is SQTIHQWPATLVQPVGSPLSLECTVEGTSNPNLYWYRQAAGRGLQLLFYSVGIGQISSEVPQNLSASRPQDRQFILSSKKLLLSDSGFYLCAWDRGRDGNTIYFGEGSWLTVV.